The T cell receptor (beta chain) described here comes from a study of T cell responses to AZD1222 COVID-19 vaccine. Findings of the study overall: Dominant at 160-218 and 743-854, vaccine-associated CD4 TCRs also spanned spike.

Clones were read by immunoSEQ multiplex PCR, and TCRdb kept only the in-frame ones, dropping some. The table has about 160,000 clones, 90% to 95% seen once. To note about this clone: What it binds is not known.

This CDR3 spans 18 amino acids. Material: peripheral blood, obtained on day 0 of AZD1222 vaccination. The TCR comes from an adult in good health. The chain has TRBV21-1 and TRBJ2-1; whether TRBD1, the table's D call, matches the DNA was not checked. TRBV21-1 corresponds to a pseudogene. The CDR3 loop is CASSKALSRDRNNNEQFF. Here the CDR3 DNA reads TGTGCCAGCAGCAAAGCGCTTTCTAGGGACAGAAACAACAATGAGCAGTTCTTC.